The 21 T cell receptor beta chains in this list originate from one sample, sequenced in a study of blood T cell repertoires in COVID-19. Data came from immunoSEQ multiplex PCR; TCRdb stores just in-frame clones and leaves some out. The data contain 190,000 or so clones, approximately 90% of them singletons. The material sequenced was peripheral blood. The receptors were sampled from a woman aged 18-29 years who had recovered from COVID-19.

V and J are TRBV2 and TRBJ2-3, with TRBD2 matching over 13 bases. CDR1 SNHLY and CDR2 FYNNEI come from the germline V gene. CDR3 size: 19 residues. J lost 1 base, V lost 6 bases, and 13 bases had no gene match. CDR3 region: CASSVLLAGGPRGTDTQYF. CDR3 DNA sequence: TGTGCCAGCAGCGTATTACTAGCGGGAGGGCCTCGGGGCACAGATACGCAGTATTTT.

J is TRBJ1-4 and V is TRBV27; D is perhaps TRBD1 (5 bases). Germline-derived CDR1 and CDR2 are MNHEY and SMNVEV (reference sequence). The CDR3 loop spans 14 amino acids. Trimming took off 5 bases at V and 7 bases at J, with 14 bases between the two ends. CDR3 protein: CASSRTSRFEKLFF. The CDR3 DNA is TGTGCCAGCAGTCGGACAAGTAGGTTTGAAAAACTGTTTTTT.

The gene calls are TRBV4-1 and TRBJ1-4; maybe TRBD1 (6 bases). Trimming stripped 4 bases from V and 0 bases from J, with 12 bases between. Germline V gene sequence: CDR1 MGHRA, CDR2 YSYEKL. This CDR3 region has 16 residues. The CDR3 is CASSRDRGTTNEKLFF. CDR3 DNA sequence: TGCGCCAGCAGCCGAGATAGGGGGACAACTAATGAAAAACTGTTTTTT.

This clone appeared once. The V gene is TRBV19, the J gene TRBJ1-1; D might be TRBD1 (5 bases). V dropped 5 bases and J dropped 7 bases, with 17 bases sitting between them. From germline, CDR1 is LNHDA and CDR2 SQIVND (reference sequence). The CDR3 spans 14 residues. As DNA, the CDR3 is TGTGCCAGTAGTCCCCAGGGATGGGGTTATGAAGCTTTCTTT. This gives the protein CASSPQGWGYEAFF. The variable domain in full, with the rest retrieved from reference TRBV19 and TRBJ1-1, is DGGITQSPKYLFRKEGQNVTLSCEQNLNHDAMYWYRQDPGQGLRLIYYSQIVNDFQKGDIAEGYSVSREKKESFPLTVTSAQKNPTAFYLCASSPQGWGYEAFFGQGTRLTVV.

The V gene is TRBV3-1 (or the pseudogene TRBV3-2), the J gene TRBJ2-1, with 8 bases aligning to TRBD1. Germline V CDR1 and CDR2: LGHDT, YNNKEL (reference sequence). The CDR3 length is 17 residues. Unmatched junction bases numbered 14, after V lost 4 bases and J lost 6 bases. In DNA form, the CDR3 reads TGTGCCAGCAGCCCGCAAGAAGACAGGGGATTTTGCAATGAGCAGTTCTTC. As protein: CASSPQEDRGFCNEQFF.

This chain links TRBV3-1 (or the pseudogene TRBV3-2) with TRBJ2-5; the match to TRBD2 covers 10 bases. The V segment lost 6 bases and the J segment 0 bases; nucleotides outside the gene matches: 13. Germline loops: CDR1 LGHDT, CDR2 YNNKEL (reference sequence). The CDR3 covers 18 residues. The DNA of the CDR3 is TGTGCCAGCAGTCATAGCGGGGGGCCCTATCGGTACCAAGAGACCCAGTACTTC. This sequence encodes CASSHSGGPYRYQETQYF.

This clone is a singleton in its sample. V is TRBV7-9 and J is TRBJ1-5, with D possibly TRBD1 on 6 matching bases. The CDR3 is 16 amino acids. V was trimmed by 5 bases and J by 0 bases, leaving 14 bases between them. Germline V CDR1 and CDR2: SEHNR, FQNEAQ (reference sequence). CDR3 sequence: CASSDRQEDSNQPQHF. For the CDR3, the DNA is TGTGCCAGCAGCGATCGACAGGAGGATAGCAATCAGCCCCAGCATTTT.

The chain combines TRBV9 with TRBJ1-2; 10 bases agree with TRBD1. From germline, CDR1 is SGDLS and CDR2 YYNGEE. After removal of 5 bases from V and 4 bases from J, the junction contained 5 bases not matched to a gene. The CDR3 spans 14 residues. The DNA of the CDR3 is TGTGCCAGCAGGGCCGGACAGGGGGTCTATGGCTACACCTTC. It specifies CASRAGQGVYGYTF.

CDR3: CASSLTGGVEKLFF. The CDR3 DNA follows: TGTGCCAGCAGCTTAACAGGGGGCGTCGAAAAACTGTTTTTT. V is TRBV7-9 and J is TRBJ1-4; 9 bases line up with TRBD1. V lost 2 bases to trimming and J lost 8 bases; unmatched junction nucleotides: 3. Looked up from germline, CDR1 is SEHNR and CDR2 is FQNEAQ (reference sequence). There are 14 residues in the CDR3.

The count of this clone is one. The CDR3 reads CASSLVGTGANYGYTF. Here the CDR3 DNA reads TGTGCCAGCAGCTTAGTCGGGACAGGGGCTAACTATGGCTACACCTTC. V usage is TRBV7-2 and J usage is TRBJ1-2; 10 bases agree with TRBD1. The V gene's germline CDR1 is SGHTA and CDR2 FQGNSA. The CDR3 contains 16 residues. Unmatched junction bases numbered 2, after V lost 1 base and J lost 0 bases.

J is TRBJ2-1 and V is TRBV6-2 or TRBV6-3; the D is unclear. CDR1 and CDR2 (germline): MNHEY, SVGEGT. CDR3 size: 14 residues. The V and J ends lost 6 bases and 0 bases respectively, with 9 bases between them. In nucleotides, the CDR3 is TGTGCCAGCAGCCCTCCCGGCTCCTACAATGAGCAGTTCTTC. Translating gives CASSPPGSYNEQFF.

This clone came up a few times. The rearrangement joins TRBV9 to TRBJ2-7, with 7 bases identical to TRBD1. The CDR3 runs to 14 residues. Germline trimming cut 2 bases from V and 2 bases from J; bases unmatched to any gene: 4. Germline CDR1 and CDR2: SGDLS and YYNGEE. The CDR3 spells CASSVHRGPYEQYV. The CDR3 DNA reads as TGTGCCAGCAGCGTGCACAGGGGCCCCTACGAGCAGTACGTC.

The V and J genes are TRBV27 and TRBJ1-2; perhaps TRBD1 as D (5 bases). Trimming cost V 5 bases and J 5 bases, with 9 bases left between them. The CDR3 totals 12 residues. Germline V CDR1 and CDR2: MNHEY, SMNVEV (reference sequence). The CDR3 here is CASSRTGYGYTF. The CDR3 DNA is TGTGCCAGCAGTCGTACAGGTTATGGCTACACCTTC.

V and J are TRBV6-1 and TRBJ1-3; D is unclear. Germline lookup yields CDR1 MNHNS and CDR2 SASEGT. V lost 2 bases, J lost 0 bases, and 11 bases lay in between. CDR3 length: 16 residues. The CDR3: CASSENLAASGNTIYF. Here the CDR3 DNA reads TGTGCCAGCAGTGAAAATTTAGCAGCCTCTGGAAACACCATATATTTT.

This chain uses TRBV6-5 with TRBJ2-7; D perhaps matches TRBD2 (5 bases). From germline, CDR1 is MNHEY and CDR2 SVGAGI. Trimming left V 0 bases short and J 2 bases short, with 11 bases between. The CDR3 is 15 residues long. CDR3 in DNA: TGTGCCAGCAGTTACTCGACTCGGGGTGCCTACGAGCAGTACTTC. This encodes CASSYSTRGAYEQYF.

This rearrangement joins TRBV11-2 to TRBJ2-1; 8 bases map to TRBD2. The CDR3 spans 17 residues. Germline V CDR1 and CDR2: SGHAT, FQNNGV. The junction had 12 bases not matched to a gene; V was cut back by 4 bases and J by 4 bases. The DNA of the CDR3 is TGTGCCAGCAGCTCCGGGCGTAGCGGGAAGACATACAATGAGCAGTTCTTC. Translated, it gives CASSSGRSGKTYNEQFF.

The chain uses TRBV10-3 and TRBJ1-3, with TRBD1 identical over 8 bases. From germline, CDR1 is ENHRY and CDR2 SYGVKD. The V and J ends lost 10 bases and 8 bases, in that order; junction bases with no gene match: 13. The CDR3 extends over 14 amino acids. CDR3 in amino acids: CATNLAGGVDTIYF. The CDR3 nucleotides are TGTGCCACGAATTTGGCAGGGGGCGTTGACACCATATATTTT.

The chain carries TRBV19 and TRBJ1-5; D gene ambiguous. CDR3 length: 11 amino acids. V was cut by 8 bases and J by 1 base, with 3 bases left in between. Germline V gives CDR1 LNHDA, CDR2 SQIVND (reference sequence). This CDR3 is CASGSNQPQHF. The DNA of the CDR3 is TGTGCCAGTGGCAGCAATCAGCCCCAGCATTTT.

The chain uses TRBV5-4 and TRBJ2-2; 10 positions agree with TRBD1. V dropped 5 bases and J dropped 6; count of bases not matched to a gene: 13. This CDR3 spans 17 amino acids. Germline V lookup: CDR1 SGHNT, CDR2 YYREEE (reference sequence). The CDR3 protein is CASSRALGQGMAGELFF. CDR3 coding DNA: TGTGCCAGCAGTCGAGCTCTGGGACAGGGGATGGCCGGGGAGCTGTTTTTT. The complete variable domain, with remaining parts taken from reference TRBV5-4 and TRBJ2-2, reads ETGVTQSPTHLIKTRGQQVTLRCSSQSGHNTVSWYQQALGQGPQFIFQYYREEENGRGNFPPRFSGLQFPNYSSELNVNALELDDSALYLCASSRALGQGMAGELFFGEGSRLTVL.

The chain links TRBV6-2 or TRBV6-3 to TRBJ1-2; D remains ambiguous. There are 13 residues in the CDR3. Germline V lookup: CDR1 MNHEY, CDR2 SVGEGT. The V gene lost 3 bases and the J gene lost 4 bases, with 9 bases spanning the gap. CDR3 amino acids: CASSYAGSYGYTF. DNA for the CDR3: TGTGCCAGCAGTTATGCAGGCTCCTATGGCTACACCTTC.

This chain joins TRBV5-8 and TRBJ2-1; 7 bases align to TRBD2. The CDR3 is made up of 16 amino acids. J gave up 2 bases and V 5 bases, and 10 bases lay outside the gene matches. The V gene's germline CDR1 is SGHTS and CDR2 YDEGEE. The CDR3 DNA follows: TGTGCCAGCAGACCTATGGGACTACCTCCCTACAATGAGCAGTTCTTC. Residues: CASRPMGLPPYNEQFF.